Listed below are T cell receptor beta chains from one sample, sequenced in a study of cytomegalovirus exposure and HLA in healthy donors. Data came from immunoSEQ multiplex PCR; TCRdb stores just in-frame clones and leaves some out. The table includes about 97,000 clones, about 95% detected once. Sequencing input: PBMCs. These receptors were taken from a woman aged 18-29 years in good health and CMV-seronegative. Both conserved end residues are part of each CDR3. The D gene is left open where the match is weak. Only part of the rows carry a size: once, few, many, or a class if the clone is expanded.

d_gene	abundance	v_gene	j_gene	CDR3aa	CDR3nt
TRBD2	-	TRBV11-2	TRBJ2-7	CASSLAQPRDYSYEQYF	TGTGCCAGCAGCTTAGCCCAACCCCGGGACTACTCCTACGAGCAGTACTTC
TRBD1	-	TRBV5-1	TRBJ1-2	CASSTDRAYGYTF	TGCGCCAGCAGCACGGACAGGGCCTATGGCTACACCTTC
TRBD1	-	TRBV9	TRBJ2-7	CASSPMGQGASYEQYF	TGTGCCAGCAGTCCTATGGGACAGGGGGCCTCCTACGAGCAGTACTTC
-	-	TRBV10-3	TRBJ1-5	CAISGRDSDQPQHF	TGTGCCATCAGTGGCCGGGACTCAGATCAGCCCCAGCATTTT
TRBD2	-	TRBV29-1	TRBJ2-7	CSVVGAGVKPYEQYF	TGCAGCGTTGTAGGAGCGGGAGTTAAACCCTACGAGCAGTACTTC
-	once	TRBV7-2	TRBJ2-1	CASSLPPQTLSYNEQFF	TGTGCCAGCAGCTTACCACCCCAGACTTTATCCTACAATGAGCAGTTCTTC
TRBD1	-	TRBV6-5	TRBJ1-2	CASRDRGRNGYTF	TGTGCCAGCAGGGACAGGGGCAGGAATGGCTACACCTTC
-	-	TRBV6-1	TRBJ2-7	CASKTDGAFSISQYF	TGTGCCAGCAAAACCGACGGAGCCTTCAGCATTTCTCAGTACTTC
-	-	TRBV29-1	TRBJ1-2	CSVEAPEGPGYGYTF	TGCAGCGTTGAGGCCCCGGAGGGCCCGGGCTATGGCTACACCTTC
TRBD1	-	TRBV27	TRBJ1-2	CASSLGGQSYGYTF	TGTGCCAGCAGTCTCGGGGGACAGTCCTATGGCTACACCTTC
-	-	TRBV4-3	TRBJ2-1	CASSRAVLRDEQFF	TGCGCCAGCAGCCGAGCCGTCTTGCGGGATGAGCAGTTCTTC
TRBD1	-	TRBV10-3	TRBJ2-5	CAISKTRTGEETQYF	TGTGCCATCAGTAAAACCCGGACAGGGGAAGAGACCCAGTACTTC
TRBD2	-	TRBV9	TRBJ2-3	CASSPLAGGPPDTQYF	TGTGCCAGCAGCCCTCTAGCGGGGGGGCCCCCAGATACGCAGTATTTT
-	-	TRBV15	TRBJ1-1	CATSQVIWGGDTEAFF	TGTGCCACCAGTCAAGTGATTTGGGGCGGTGACACTGAAGCTTTCTTT
-	-	TRBV4-2	TRBJ1-3	CASSQDRGNTIYF	TGTGCCAGCAGCCAAGATCGAGGAAACACAATATATTTT
TRBD2	-	TRBV7-6	TRBJ2-2	CASSFELAGEYRVTGELFF	TGTGCCAGCAGCTTCGAACTAGCGGGAGAATATCGGGTCACCGGGGAGCTGTTTTTT
TRBD2	-	TRBV11-2	TRBJ2-3	CASSVLGLGTDTQYF	TGTGCCAGCAGCGTCCTAGGACTAGGCACAGATACGCAGTATTTT
-	-	TRBV6-1	TRBJ2-7	CASSGQPRFNSYEQYF	TGTGCCAGCAGTGGACAGCCACGTTTTAACTCCTACGAGCAGTACTTC
TRBD1	once	TRBV4-2	TRBJ1-4	CASSPRQGNEKLFF	TGTGCCAGCAGCCCGAGACAGGGAAATGAAAAACTGTTTTTT
-	-	TRBV4-1	TRBJ2-7	CASSQVAGVSYEQYF	TGCGCCAGCAGCCAAGTTGCGGGTGTCTCCTACGAGCAGTACTTC
-	-	TRBV9	TRBJ2-6	CASSVQKTPSGANVLTF	TGTGCCAGCAGCGTACAAAAGACTCCCTCTGGGGCCAACGTCCTGACTTTC
-	-	TRBV10-2	TRBJ2-7	CASSESIPGSYEQYF	TGCGCCAGCAGTGAGTCGATCCCAGGATCCTACGAGCAGTACTTC
-	-	TRBV4-3	TRBJ1-2	CASSHGTQMGYTF	TGCGCCAGCAGCCACGGGACACAAATGGGCTACACCTTC
-	-	TRBV6-5	TRBJ2-3	CASRPGSTDTQYF	TGTGCCAGCCGTCCAGGGAGCACAGATACGCAGTATTTT
TRBD1	-	TRBV5-1	TRBJ1-5	CASSPGGGMSNQPQHF	TGCGCCAGCAGCCCAGGGGGCGGGATGAGCAATCAGCCCCAGCATTTT
-	-	TRBV4-1	TRBJ1-2	CASSWGGYGYTF	TGCGCCAGCAGCTGGGGAGGGTATGGCTACACCTTC
-	-	TRBV4-3	TRBJ2-7	CASSQDWKEAGTYEQYF	TGCGCCAGCAGCCAAGATTGGAAAGAGGCAGGGACCTACGAGCAGTACTTC
-	-	TRBV4-1	TRBJ2-7	CASSPSSVYEQYF	TGCGCCAGCAGCCCAAGTAGCGTCTACGAGCAGTACTTC
-	-	TRBV4-3	TRBJ2-7	CASSQGDWRSYEQYF	TGCGCCAGCAGCCAAGGGGATTGGAGGTCCTACGAGCAGTACTTC
TRBD2	-	TRBV18	TRBJ2-5	CASSPGLGETQYF	TGTGCCAGCTCACCTGGACTAGGAGAGACCCAGTACTTC
-	-	TRBV4-3	TRBJ1-6	CASSQRGAAYNSPLHF	TGCGCCAGCAGCCAAAGGGGTGCGGCCTATAATTCACCCCTCCACTTT
-	once	TRBV10-3	TRBJ1-1	CAITGDGPAEAFF	TGTGCCATCACAGGGGACGGGCCGGCTGAAGCTTTCTTT
-	once	TRBV7-3	TRBJ2-7	CASSLAGDYEQYF	TGTGCCAGCAGCTTAGCAGGGGACTACGAGCAGTACTTC
-	-	TRBV29-1	TRBJ2-5	CSVDSGFRETQYF	TGCAGCGTTGACTCGGGATTCCGAGAGACCCAGTACTTC
TRBD2	-	TRBV9	TRBJ2-3	CASSVGKRGSTDTQYF	TGTGCCAGCAGCGTAGGAAAGCGGGGGAGCACAGATACGCAGTATTTT
TRBD1	-	TRBV29-1	TRBJ1-4	CSVPDPGQPNEKLFF	TGCAGCGTTCCCGATCCGGGACAGCCTAACGAAAAACTGTTTTTT
TRBD1	-	TRBV18	TRBJ1-2	CASSPGQERAYGYTF	TGTGCCAGCTCACCGGGACAGGAAAGAGCCTATGGCTACACCTTC
TRBD2	-	TRBV5-4	TRBJ2-1	CASSLSTGLAREQFF	TGTGCCAGCAGCTTGTCGACGGGACTAGCAAGGGAGCAGTTCTTC
-	-	TRBV2	TRBJ2-7	CASSELQGPSYEQYF	TGTGCCAGCAGTGAATTGCAGGGCCCTTCCTACGAGCAGTACTTC
TRBD2	once	TRBV19	TRBJ2-7	CASSSTRGAYEQYF	TGTGCCAGTAGCTCTACTCGGGGGGCCTACGAGCAGTACTTC
-	-	TRBV5-1	TRBJ2-3	CASSLETSTDTQYF	TGCGCCAGCAGCTTGGAAACCAGTACAGATACGCAGTATTTT
-	-	TRBV4-2	TRBJ2-1	CASSQGANEQFF	TGTGCCAGCAGCCAAGGGGCGAATGAGCAGTTCTTC
-	-	TRBV6-1	TRBJ2-3	CASSVTWASDTQYF	TGTGCCAGCAGTGTCACTTGGGCCTCAGATACGCAGTATTTT
-	once	TRBV27	TRBJ1-2	CASSRPGGGAEGYTF	TGTGCCAGCAGTAGGCCTGGGGGAGGGGCAGAAGGCTACACCTTC
-	once	TRBV2	TRBJ2-7	CASKGPQNHEQYF	TGTGCCAGCAAGGGGCCTCAGAACCACGAGCAGTACTTC
TRBD2	-	TRBV14	TRBJ2-5	CASSQGLAGGQKTQYF	TGTGCCAGCAGCCAAGGACTAGCGGGGGGGCAGAAGACCCAGTACTTC
TRBD1	-	TRBV6-5	TRBJ2-5	CASSYSTGMETQYF	TGTGCCAGCAGTTACTCGACAGGGATGGAGACCCAGTACTTC
-	-	TRBV7-2	TRBJ2-3	CASSSPAGDTQYF	TGTGCCAGCAGCTCCCCCGCGGGAGATACGCAGTATTTT
TRBD2	-	TRBV9	TRBJ2-2	CASSTRASGRATGELFF	TGTGCCAGCAGCACCCGTGCGAGCGGGAGGGCCACCGGGGAGCTGTTTTTT
-	once	TRBV4-1	TRBJ1-2	CASSQVLSGQNNYGYTF	TGCGCCAGCAGCCAAGTACTCTCTGGACAGAATAACTATGGCTACACCTTC
TRBD1	-	TRBV29-1	TRBJ2-3	CSVDRADTQYF	TGCAGCGTAGACAGGGCAGATACGCAGTATTTT